One and the same sample provided the 29 T cell receptor beta chains below, sequenced in a study of T cell repertoires in cytomegalovirus infection. These receptors lack a known antigen. Via MiXCR, TCRdb re-called the reads, giving one row per CDR3 protein. This sample has 60,000 to 85,000 distinct CDR3 sequences; approximately 24% occur once, and the top ten carry 60% to 80%. The sample consisted of PBMCs, sequenced either directly or after in vitro stimulation (not recorded which). These receptors all come from a human donor in good health (CMV status not recorded). Some clones in this sample may be carry-over from other donors' samples.

This clonotype showed up just a few times. The chain is built from TRBV6-2 or TRBV6-3 and TRBJ2-2; D is undetermined. Germline lookup yields CDR1 MNHEY and CDR2 SVGEGT. Trimming took 2 bases from V and 6 from J, leaving 10 bases between them. The CDR3 has 14 residues. CDR3 sequence: CASSYTRAAGELFF. For the CDR3, the DNA is TGTGCCAGCAGTTACACCCGTGCCGCCGGGGAGCTGTTTTTT.

This chain connects TRBV7-4 to TRBJ2-5; 8 bases line up with TRBD1. Germline V gives CDR1 SGHVT, CDR2 SQSDAQ. This CDR3 region has 15 residues. Trimming cost V 0 bases and J 4 bases; bases outside gene matches: 4. The chain's CDR3 is CASSLASGGRETQYF. The DNA of the CDR3 is TGTGCCAGCAGCTTAGCATCAGGGGGCCGAGAGACCCAGTACTTC.

This sequence joins TRBV6-2 or TRBV6-3 and TRBJ2-2; the D gene is possibly TRBD2 (6 bases). V dropped 5 bases and J dropped 0 bases, with 13 bases sitting between them. Germline V gene lookup returns CDR1 MNHEY and CDR2 SVGEGT. The CDR3 has 16 residues. The CDR3: CASSHAGPTNTGELFF. CDR3 DNA sequence: TGTGCCAGCAGTCACGCGGGGCCCACGAACACCGGGGAGCTGTTTTTT.

This clonotype was recorded a few times. The chain uses TRBV30 and TRBJ1-3; TRBD1 aligns across 7 bases. After removal of 8 bases from V and 2 bases from J, the junction contained 6 bases not matched to a gene. The CDR3 is 13 amino acids. The germline V gene encodes CDR1 GTSNPN and CDR2 SVGIG (reference sequence). In nucleotides, the CDR3 is TGTGCCGAACAGACAGGGCCTGGAAACACCATATATTTT. Translating gives CAEQTGPGNTIYF.

V gene TRBV11-3 combines with J gene TRBJ1-1, with D possibly TRBD1 on 6 matching bases. The CDR3 length is 13 residues. The germline V gene has CDR1 SGHNT and CDR2 YENEEA. The V end was cut by 6 bases, the J end by 6 bases, with 14 bases between. Here the CDR3 DNA reads TGTGCCAGCAGGGAGGGGGGCAGACCTGAAGCTTTCTTT. It codes for CASREGGRPEAFF.

The sample holds many counts of this clonotype. This chain connects TRBV5-1 to TRBJ1-1, with D uncertain. CDR3 length: 13 residues. Per the germline V gene, CDR1 is SGHRS and CDR2 is YFSETQ. V was shortened by 1 base and J by 4 bases, with 8 bases between the two germline ends. CDR3 residues: CASSLSSPTEAFF. CDR3 coding DNA: TGCGCCAGCAGCTTGTCTTCACCCACTGAAGCTTTCTTT.

The chain uses TRBV6-2 or TRBV6-3 and TRBJ2-1; D gene ambiguous. Trimming pared 7 bases from V and 7 bases from J, leaving 8 bases between. CDR3 length: 11 residues. CDR1 is MNHEY, CDR2 SVGEGT, per germline. The CDR3 DNA is TGTGCCAGCATATGGAGAAATGAGCAGTTCTTC. Encoded protein: CASIWRNEQFF.

The V and J genes are TRBV12-3 or TRBV12-4 and TRBJ1-1; D unclear. CDR3 size: 12 residues. V lost 6 bases, J lost 3 bases, and 8 bases lay in between. The CDR3 spells CASSTADTEAFF. The CDR3 coding sequence is TGTGCCAGCAGCACGGCAGACACTGAAGCTTTCTTT.

The chain employs TRBV11-1 and TRBJ2-6; no definite D call. The germline V and J ends were trimmed by 8 bases and 0 bases, with 11 bases remaining between them. CDR3 length: 15 residues. Per germline, CDR1 SGHAT and CDR2 FQDESV (reference sequence). CDR3 region: CASGPPGSGANVLTF. DNA of the CDR3: TGTGCCAGCGGACCCCCGGGCTCTGGGGCCAACGTCCTGACTTTC.

This clonotype appeared many times. The chain carries TRBV7-2 and TRBJ2-5; D remains unclear. Germline V CDR1 and CDR2: SGHTA, FQGNSA. V shed 4 bases and J shed 5 bases, with 17 bases lying between them. CDR3 length equals 15 residues. CDR3 region: CASSSFVKGSETQYF. CDR3 coding DNA: TGTGCCAGCAGCTCCTTTGTAAAGGGTTCGGAGACCCAGTACTTC. The variable domain in full, with the rest retrieved from reference TRBV7-2 and TRBJ2-5, is GAGVSQSPSNKVTEKGKDVELRCDPISGHTALYWYRQSLGQGLEFLIYFQGNSAPDKSGLPSDRFSAERTGGSVSTLTIQRTQQEDSAVYLCASSSFVKGSETQYFGPGTRLLVL.

V gene TRBV12-3 or TRBV12-4 combines with J gene TRBJ1-2; 7 nucleotides agree with TRBD1. V was clipped by 4 bases and J by 1 base; unmatched bases: 9. CDR3 length equals 16 residues. The CDR3 DNA reads as TGTGCCAGCAGTTCCGACAGGGAGCTAATTAACTATGGCTACACCTTC. Protein: CASSSDRELINYGYTF.

This clonotype was found many times. This chain uses TRBV4-1 with TRBJ2-7; tentatively, D is TRBD2 (6 bases). The germline V gene encodes CDR1 MGHRA and CDR2 YSYEKL. This CDR3 spans 14 amino acids. Trimming cost V 5 bases and J 3 bases, with 14 bases left between them. CDR3 residues: CASSSAGRYYEQYF. Written as DNA, the CDR3 is TGCGCCAGCAGCTCAGCGGGCCGGTACTACGAGCAGTACTTC.

The V gene is TRBV5-1, the J gene TRBJ2-6; D is perhaps TRBD1 or TRBD2 (5 bases each). The germline V gene has CDR1 SGHRS and CDR2 YFSETQ. The CDR3 length is 19 residues. The germline V and J ends were trimmed by 6 bases and 4 bases, with 26 bases remaining between them. CDR3 nucleotide sequence: TGCGCCAGCATACGGGACGGCCAGGGTGGAGTGTCCGGGGCCAACGTCCTGACTTTC. Encoded protein: CASIRDGQGGVSGANVLTF. Full variable domain (remainder filled in from reference TRBV5-1 and TRBJ2-6): KAGVTQTPRYLIKTRGQQVTLSCSPISGHRSVSWYQQTPGQGLQFLFEYFSETQRNKGNFPGRFSGRQFSNSRSEMNVSTLELGDSALYLCASIRDGQGGVSGANVLTFGAGSRLTVL.

The chain carries TRBV7-2 and TRBJ1-2; a weak D match, TRBD1 (6 bases). The germline CDR1 and CDR2 sequences are SGHTA and FQGNSA. CDR3 length: 15 residues. Trimming took 5 bases from V and 7 from J, leaving 20 bases between them. CDR3 DNA sequence: TGTGCCAGCAGCCTAAGGGGGACGGGTAATATTGGCTACACCTTC. It codes for CASSLRGTGNIGYTF.

The genes are TRBV6-6 and TRBJ1-5, with 7 bases aligning to TRBD1. J was trimmed by 6 bases and V by 1 base; bases with no gene match: 9. The CDR3 loop spans 16 amino acids. Germline V gene sequence: CDR1 MNHNY, CDR2 SVGAGI (reference sequence). CDR3 sequence reads: CASSYFQGGGGQPQHF. The CDR3 nucleotides are TGTGCCAGCAGTTACTTTCAGGGGGGGGGTGGTCAGCCCCAGCATTTT.

The chain is built from TRBV7-2 and TRBJ2-7; D not certain. Deletions cut 1 base from V and 0 bases from J, with 10 bases between. The CDR3 has 15 residues. In germline, CDR1 is SGHTA, CDR2 FQGNSA. CDR3 residues: CASSLGGTPSYEQYF. CDR3 coding DNA: TGTGCCAGCAGCTTAGGGGGAACCCCCTCCTACGAGCAGTACTTC.

This clonotype was observed at least ten times. V usage is TRBV2 and J usage is TRBJ2-1; no clear D. Trimming removed 2 bases at V and 0 bases at J, with 8 bases between. The germline V gene has CDR1 SNHLY and CDR2 FYNNEI. CDR3 length: 15 amino acids. The CDR3 DNA is TGTGCCAGCAGTGAATCGGCGAGCTCCTACAATGAGCAGTTCTTC. Translated, it gives CASSESASSYNEQFF.

The table lists this clonotype with a few counts. V gene TRBV7-9 combines with J gene TRBJ2-7; TRBD1 agrees at 7 bases. This CDR3 is 13 amino acids long. The V segment lost 3 bases and the J segment 5 bases; nucleotides outside the gene matches: 4. Germline assignment: CDR1 SEHNR and CDR2 FQNEAQ (reference sequence). The CDR3 DNA reads as TGTGCCAGCAGCTTGGGACAGTTCAACGAGCAGTACGTC. This encodes CASSLGQFNEQYV.

This clonotype was seen at least ten times. This chain joins TRBV7-2 and TRBJ2-7; 8 bases align to TRBD2. The CDR3 loop spans 15 amino acids. Trimming took 4 bases from V and 2 from J; bases not matched to a gene: 7. The germline V gene encodes CDR1 SGHTA and CDR2 FQGNSA. The CDR3 here is CASSSNGGGAYEQYF. CDR3 coding DNA: TGTGCCAGCAGCTCCAACGGGGGGGGAGCCTACGAGCAGTACTTC.

The chain combines TRBV27 with TRBJ1-1, with 7 bases that match TRBD1. Germline CDR1 and CDR2: MNHEY and SMNVEV (reference sequence). The CDR3 spans 14 residues. V was clipped by 4 bases and J by 6 bases; unmatched bases: 8. CDR3 coding DNA: TGTGCCAGCAGTTCCTCCCGGACAGGCCCTGAAGCTTTCTTT. It is translated as CASSSSRTGPEAFF.

The rearrangement uses TRBV7-2 and TRBJ2-1; 7 bases match TRBD2. This CDR3 is 13 amino acids long. Germline V gene lookup returns CDR1 SGHTA and CDR2 FQGNSA. V trimming: 6 bases; J trimming: 1 base; junction bases outside the gene matches: 0. The CDR3 sequence: CASRRESYNEQFF. DNA for the CDR3: TGTGCCAGCAGGCGGGAGTCCTACAATGAGCAGTTCTTC.

This clonotype has just a few counts. This chain joins TRBV7-2 and TRBJ2-7; TRBD1 matches at 7 bases. CDR1 SGHTA and CDR2 FQGNSA come from the germline V gene. Trimming cost V 6 bases and J 7 bases; bases outside gene matches: 15. The CDR3 is 15 residues long. The CDR3 spells CASRTRGSTSGEQYF. CDR3 bases: TGTGCCAGCAGGACCAGGGGGTCTACCTCGGGGGAGCAGTACTTC.

This clonotype was observed at least ten times. V usage is TRBV7-2 and J usage is TRBJ1-2; TRBD1 agrees at 7 bases. Germline V gene sequence: CDR1 SGHTA, CDR2 FQGNSA. V trimming: 2 bases; J trimming: 4 bases; junction bases outside the gene matches: 16. The length of the CDR3 is 18 residues. The DNA of the CDR3 is TGTGCCAGCAGCTTACGGTTACGTTCTACAGGGGACCGCTATGGCTACACCTTC. It yields the protein CASSLRLRSTGDRYGYTF.

This clonotype has ten or more counts. V gene TRBV7-2 combines with J gene TRBJ2-7; 8 bases are a match to TRBD1. This CDR3 is built from 15 residues. With 3 bases clipped from V and 6 bases from J, the junction kept 10 bases outside the gene matches. The V gene's germline CDR1 is SGHTA and CDR2 FQGNSA. CDR3 in amino acids: CASSFRDRGSGEQYF. CDR3 coding DNA: TGTGCCAGCAGCTTCAGAGACAGGGGCTCTGGCGAGCAGTACTTC.

The chain couples TRBV20-1 to TRBJ2-1; D not certain. From germline, CDR1 is DFQATT and CDR2 SNEGSKA (reference sequence). V lost 1 base and J 3 bases, leaving 7 bases between the germline ends. The CDR3 runs 13 residues. The CDR3 DNA is TGCAGTGCTAGAGGCTTCAGCTACAATGAGCAGTTCTTC. Amino acid sequence: CSARGFSYNEQFF.

V gene TRBV7-2 combines with J gene TRBJ2-4; 7 nucleotides align to TRBD2. The ends lost 4 bases at V and 8 bases at J; junction bases unmatched: 8. CDR3 length: 14 amino acids. Per the germline V gene, CDR1 is SGHTA and CDR2 is FQGNSA. The CDR3 loop is CASSSSGGGYIQYF. In DNA, the CDR3 is TGTGCCAGCAGCTCTTCGGGAGGCGGGTACATTCAGTACTTC. Looking up the rest from reference TRBV7-2 and TRBJ2-4 gives the full variable domain: GAGVSQSPSNKVTEKGKDVELRCDPISGHTALYWYRQSLGQGLEFLIYFQGNSAPDKSGLPSDRFSAERTGGSVSTLTIQRTQQEDSAVYLCASSSSGGGYIQYFGAGTRLSVL.

The chain links TRBV4-1 to TRBJ1-6, with D tentatively TRBD1 (6 bases). Germline CDR1 MGHRA, CDR2 YSYEKL. There are 17 residues in the CDR3. Trimming took off 0 bases at V and 9 bases at J, with 18 bases between the two ends. The CDR3 DNA reads TGCGCCAGCAGCCAAGAGGGGGGGGCCCCATTGATTTCACCCCTCCACTTT. Translation: CASSQEGGAPLISPLHF.

The genes are TRBV7-3 and TRBJ2-6, with D perhaps TRBD2 (6 bases). V was trimmed by 2 bases and J by 0 bases, leaving 8 bases between them. The CDR3 has 16 amino acids. Germline assignment: CDR1 SGHTA and CDR2 FQGTGA. In nucleotides, the CDR3 is TGTGCCAGCAGCTTAGAGGGAGGCTCTGGGGCCAACGTCCTGACTTTC. This gives the protein CASSLEGGSGANVLTF.

The J gene is TRBJ2-5, the V gene TRBV10-3; 9 bases map to TRBD2. Germline V gene lookup returns CDR1 ENHRY and CDR2 SYGVKD. The CDR3 has 13 residues. V trimming: 8 bases; J trimming: 1 base; junction bases outside the gene matches: 2. The CDR3, as DNA: TGTGCCATCGCTAGCGGGACCCAAGAGACCCAGTACTTC. Amino acids: CAIASGTQETQYF.